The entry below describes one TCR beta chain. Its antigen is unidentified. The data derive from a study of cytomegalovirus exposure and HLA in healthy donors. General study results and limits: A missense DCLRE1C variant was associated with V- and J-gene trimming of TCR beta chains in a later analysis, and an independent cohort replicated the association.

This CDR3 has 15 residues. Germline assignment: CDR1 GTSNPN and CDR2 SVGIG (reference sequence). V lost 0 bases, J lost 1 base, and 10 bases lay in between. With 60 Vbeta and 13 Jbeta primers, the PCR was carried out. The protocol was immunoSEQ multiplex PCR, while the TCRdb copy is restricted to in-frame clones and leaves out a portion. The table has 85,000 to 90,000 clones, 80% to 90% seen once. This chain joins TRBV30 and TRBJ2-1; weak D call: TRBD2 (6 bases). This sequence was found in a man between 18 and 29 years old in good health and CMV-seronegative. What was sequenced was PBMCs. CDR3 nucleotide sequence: TGTGCCTGGAGTGTCGGGGGAAGGTCCTACAATGAGCAGTTCTTC. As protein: CAWSVGGRSYNEQFF.